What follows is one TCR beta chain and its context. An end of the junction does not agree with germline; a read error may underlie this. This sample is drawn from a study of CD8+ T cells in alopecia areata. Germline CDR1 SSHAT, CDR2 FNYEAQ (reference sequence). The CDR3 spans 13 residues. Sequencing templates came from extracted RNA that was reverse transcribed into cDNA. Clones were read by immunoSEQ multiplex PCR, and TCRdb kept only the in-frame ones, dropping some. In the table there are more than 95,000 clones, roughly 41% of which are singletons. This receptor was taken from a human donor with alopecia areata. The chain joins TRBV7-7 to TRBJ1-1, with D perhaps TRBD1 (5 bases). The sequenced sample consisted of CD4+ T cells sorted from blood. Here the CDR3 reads CASSQQENTEAFF. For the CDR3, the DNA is TGTGCTAGCAGCCAACAGGAGAACACTGAAGCTTTCTTT.